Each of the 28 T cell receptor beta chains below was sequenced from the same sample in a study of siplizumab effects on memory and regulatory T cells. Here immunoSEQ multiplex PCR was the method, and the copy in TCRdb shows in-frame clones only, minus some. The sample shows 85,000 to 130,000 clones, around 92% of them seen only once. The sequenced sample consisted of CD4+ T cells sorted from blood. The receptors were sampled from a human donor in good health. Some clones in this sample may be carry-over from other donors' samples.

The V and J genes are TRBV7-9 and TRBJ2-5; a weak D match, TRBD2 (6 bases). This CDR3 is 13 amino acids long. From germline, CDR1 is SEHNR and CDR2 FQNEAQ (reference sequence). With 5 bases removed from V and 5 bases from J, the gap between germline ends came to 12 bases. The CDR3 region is CASSIRDLETQYF. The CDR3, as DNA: TGTGCCAGCAGCATCAGGGACTTGGAGACCCAGTACTTC.

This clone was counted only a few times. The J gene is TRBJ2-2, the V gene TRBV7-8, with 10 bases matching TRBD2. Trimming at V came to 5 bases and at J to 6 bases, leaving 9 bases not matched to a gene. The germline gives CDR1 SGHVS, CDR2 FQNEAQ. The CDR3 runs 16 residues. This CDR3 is CASSRQREGLPGELFF. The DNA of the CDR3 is TGTGCCAGCAGCCGACAGCGGGAGGGCCTTCCCGGGGAGCTGTTTTTT.

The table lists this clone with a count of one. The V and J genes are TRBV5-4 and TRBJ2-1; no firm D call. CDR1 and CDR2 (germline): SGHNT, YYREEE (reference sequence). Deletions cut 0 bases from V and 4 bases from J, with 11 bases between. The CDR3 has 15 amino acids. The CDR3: CASSLVFGFYNEQFF. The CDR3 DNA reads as TGTGCCAGCAGCTTGGTTTTCGGGTTTTACAATGAGCAGTTCTTC.

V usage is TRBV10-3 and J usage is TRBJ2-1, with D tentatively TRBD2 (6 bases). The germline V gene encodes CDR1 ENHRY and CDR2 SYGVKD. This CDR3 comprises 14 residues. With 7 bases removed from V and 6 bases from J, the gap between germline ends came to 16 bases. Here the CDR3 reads CAITEGRQGNEQFF. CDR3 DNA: TGTGCCATCACCGAAGGGAGGCAGGGCAATGAGCAGTTCTTC.

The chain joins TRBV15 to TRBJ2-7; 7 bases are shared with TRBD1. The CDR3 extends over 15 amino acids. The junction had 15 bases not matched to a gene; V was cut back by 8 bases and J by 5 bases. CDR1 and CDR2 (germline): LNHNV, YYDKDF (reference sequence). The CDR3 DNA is TGTGCCACCTCTGAAAGGGGACAGTCCTCGGACGAGCAGTACTTC. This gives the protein CATSERGQSSDEQYF.

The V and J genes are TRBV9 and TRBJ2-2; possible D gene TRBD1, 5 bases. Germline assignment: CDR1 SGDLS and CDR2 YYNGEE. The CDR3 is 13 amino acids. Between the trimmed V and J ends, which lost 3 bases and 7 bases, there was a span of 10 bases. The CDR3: CASSGKGLGELFF. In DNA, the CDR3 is TGTGCCAGCAGCGGGAAGGGGCTCGGGGAGCTGTTTTTT.

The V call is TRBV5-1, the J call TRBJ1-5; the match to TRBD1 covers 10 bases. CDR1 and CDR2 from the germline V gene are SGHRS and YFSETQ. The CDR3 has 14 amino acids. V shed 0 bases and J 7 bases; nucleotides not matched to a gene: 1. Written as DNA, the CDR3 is TGCGCCAGCAGCTTGGGGGACAGGGGACAGCCCCAGCATTTT. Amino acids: CASSLGDRGQPQHF.

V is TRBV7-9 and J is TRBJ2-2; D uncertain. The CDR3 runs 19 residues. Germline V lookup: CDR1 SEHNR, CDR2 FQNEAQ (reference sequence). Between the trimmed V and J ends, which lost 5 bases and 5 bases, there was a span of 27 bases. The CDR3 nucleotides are TGTGCCAGCAGCCCCAGGAACCCTAAGAAACCCCTAGGGACCGGGGAGCTGTTTTTT. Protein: CASSPRNPKKPLGTGELFF.

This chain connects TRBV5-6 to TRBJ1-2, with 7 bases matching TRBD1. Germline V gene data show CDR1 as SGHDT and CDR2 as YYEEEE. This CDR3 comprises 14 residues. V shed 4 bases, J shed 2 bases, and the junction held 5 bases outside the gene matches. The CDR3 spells CASSSPGQNYGYTF. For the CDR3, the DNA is TGTGCCAGCAGCAGTCCGGGACAGAACTATGGCTACACCTTC.

In DNA form, the CDR3 reads TGTGCCAGCAGCCCGAACCAAGAGACCCAGTACTTC. This gives the protein CASSPNQETQYF. The chain recombines TRBV7-9 with TRBJ2-5; the D is unclear. The V end was cut by 5 bases, the J end by 0 bases, with 4 bases between. The CDR3 sequence is 12 residues long. Germline CDR1 and CDR2: SEHNR and FQNEAQ (reference sequence).

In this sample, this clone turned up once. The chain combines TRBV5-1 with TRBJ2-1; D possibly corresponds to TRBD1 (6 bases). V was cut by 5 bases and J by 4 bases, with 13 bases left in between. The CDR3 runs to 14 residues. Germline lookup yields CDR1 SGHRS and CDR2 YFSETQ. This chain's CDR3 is CASSGQNDYNEQFF. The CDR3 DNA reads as TGCGCCAGCAGTGGACAGAATGATTACAATGAGCAGTTCTTC.

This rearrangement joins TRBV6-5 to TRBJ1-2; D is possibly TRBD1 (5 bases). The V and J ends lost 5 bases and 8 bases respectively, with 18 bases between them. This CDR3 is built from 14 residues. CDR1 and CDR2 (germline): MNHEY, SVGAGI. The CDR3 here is CASSPSGREYGYTF. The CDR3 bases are TGTGCCAGCAGTCCTTCGGGGCGGGAGTACGGCTACACCTTC.

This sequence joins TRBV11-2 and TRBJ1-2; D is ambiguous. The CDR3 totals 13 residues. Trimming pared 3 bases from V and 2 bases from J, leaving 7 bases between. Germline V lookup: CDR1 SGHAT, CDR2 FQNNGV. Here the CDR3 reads CASSLGRNYGYTF. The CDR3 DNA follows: TGTGCCAGCAGCTTGGGGAGAAACTATGGCTACACCTTC.

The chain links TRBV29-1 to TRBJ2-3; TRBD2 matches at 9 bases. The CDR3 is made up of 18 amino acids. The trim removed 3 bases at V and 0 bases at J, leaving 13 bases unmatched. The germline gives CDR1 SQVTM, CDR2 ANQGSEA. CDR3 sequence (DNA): TGCAGCGTTGATTCCCGCCTAGCGGGAAAAACAAGCACAGATACGCAGTATTTT. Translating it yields CSVDSRLAGKTSTDTQYF.

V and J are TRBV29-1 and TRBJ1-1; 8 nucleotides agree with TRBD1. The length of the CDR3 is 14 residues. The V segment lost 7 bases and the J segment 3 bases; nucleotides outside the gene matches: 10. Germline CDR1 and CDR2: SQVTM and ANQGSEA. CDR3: CSGTAGGADTEAFF. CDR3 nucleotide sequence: TGCAGCGGAACTGCAGGGGGCGCGGACACTGAAGCTTTCTTT.

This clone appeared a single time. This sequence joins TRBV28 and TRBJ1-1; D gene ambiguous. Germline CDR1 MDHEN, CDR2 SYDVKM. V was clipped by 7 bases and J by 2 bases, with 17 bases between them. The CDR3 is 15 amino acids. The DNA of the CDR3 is TGTGCCAGCACCAAAACGGGCAGCCAAAACACTGAAGCTTTCTTT. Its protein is CASTKTGSQNTEAFF.

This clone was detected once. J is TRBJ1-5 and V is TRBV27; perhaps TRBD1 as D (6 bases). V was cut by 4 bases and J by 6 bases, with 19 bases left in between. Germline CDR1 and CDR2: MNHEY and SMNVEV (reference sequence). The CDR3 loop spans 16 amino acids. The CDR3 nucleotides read TGTGCCAGCAGTTCTAAGGGGGAGACCTCAGGTCAGCCCCAGCATTTT. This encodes CASSSKGETSGQPQHF.

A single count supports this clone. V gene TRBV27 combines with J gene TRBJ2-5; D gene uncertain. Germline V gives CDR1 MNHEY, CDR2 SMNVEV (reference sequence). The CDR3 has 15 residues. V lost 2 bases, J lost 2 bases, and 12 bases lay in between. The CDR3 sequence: CASSLDKWTQETQYF. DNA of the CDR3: TGTGCCAGCAGTTTAGACAAATGGACGCAAGAGACCCAGTACTTC.

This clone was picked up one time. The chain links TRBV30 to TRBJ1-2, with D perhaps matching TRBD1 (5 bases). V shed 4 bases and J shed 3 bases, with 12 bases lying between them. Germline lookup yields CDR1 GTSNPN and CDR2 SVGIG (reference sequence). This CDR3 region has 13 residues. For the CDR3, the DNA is TGTGCCTGGAAGGACAAAAGAGACTATGGCTACACCTTC. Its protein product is CAWKDKRDYGYTF.

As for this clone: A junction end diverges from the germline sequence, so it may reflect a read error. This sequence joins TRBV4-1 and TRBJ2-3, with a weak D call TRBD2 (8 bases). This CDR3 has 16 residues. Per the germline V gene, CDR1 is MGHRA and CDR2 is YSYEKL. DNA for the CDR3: TGCGCCAGCAGCCATGAAGTACGGGAGGGGACAGAGACGCAGTATTTT. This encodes CASSHEVREGTETQYF.

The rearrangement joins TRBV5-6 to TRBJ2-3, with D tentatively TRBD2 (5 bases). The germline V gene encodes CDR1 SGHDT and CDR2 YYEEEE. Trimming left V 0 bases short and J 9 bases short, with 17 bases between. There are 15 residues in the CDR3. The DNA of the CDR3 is TGTGCCAGCAGCTTGGGTATAGGTCTTGGCGGGACGCAGTATTTT. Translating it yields CASSLGIGLGGTQYF.

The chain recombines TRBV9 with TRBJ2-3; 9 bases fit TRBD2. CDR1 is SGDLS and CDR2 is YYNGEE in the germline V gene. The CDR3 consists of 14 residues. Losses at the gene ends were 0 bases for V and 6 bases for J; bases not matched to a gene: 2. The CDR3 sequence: CASSVVGLADTQYF. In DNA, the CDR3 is TGTGCCAGCAGCGTAGTTGGACTAGCGGATACGCAGTATTTT.

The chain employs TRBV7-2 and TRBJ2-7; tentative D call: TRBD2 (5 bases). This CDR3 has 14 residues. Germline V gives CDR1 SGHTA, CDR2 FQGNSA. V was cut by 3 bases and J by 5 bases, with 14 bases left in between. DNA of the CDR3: TGTGCCAGCAGCTTTGTCCCGGAGGCCCACGAGCAGTACTTC. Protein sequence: CASSFVPEAHEQYF.

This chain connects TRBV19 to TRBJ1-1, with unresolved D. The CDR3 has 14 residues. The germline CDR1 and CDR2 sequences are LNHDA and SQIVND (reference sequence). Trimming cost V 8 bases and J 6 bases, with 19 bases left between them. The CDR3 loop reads CASVTMLSPAEAFF. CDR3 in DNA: TGTGCCAGTGTCACCATGTTGAGTCCCGCTGAAGCTTTCTTT.

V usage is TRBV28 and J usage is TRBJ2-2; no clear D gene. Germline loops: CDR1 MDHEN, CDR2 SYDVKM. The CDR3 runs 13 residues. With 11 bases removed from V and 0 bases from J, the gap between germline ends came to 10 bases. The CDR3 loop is CACKEANTGELFF. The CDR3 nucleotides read TGTGCCTGCAAAGAAGCGAACACCGGGGAGCTGTTTTTT.

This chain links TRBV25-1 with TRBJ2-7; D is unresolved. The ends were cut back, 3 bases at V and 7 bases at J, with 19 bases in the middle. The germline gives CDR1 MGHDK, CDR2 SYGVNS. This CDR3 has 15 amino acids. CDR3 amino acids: CASSDVLKASREQYF. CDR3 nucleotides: TGTGCCAGCAGTGACGTACTGAAGGCATCGCGGGAGCAGTACTTC.

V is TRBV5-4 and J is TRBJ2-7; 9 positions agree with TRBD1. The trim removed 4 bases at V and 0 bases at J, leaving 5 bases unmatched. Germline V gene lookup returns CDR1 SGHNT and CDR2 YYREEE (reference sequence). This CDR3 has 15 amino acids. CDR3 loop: CASSRPTGGSYEQYF. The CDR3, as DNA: TGTGCCAGCAGCAGACCGACAGGGGGCTCCTACGAGCAGTACTTC.

CDR3 region: CASSMGLAGVADTQYF. The CDR3 region has the DNA TGTGCCAGCAGTATGGGACTAGCGGGAGTAGCCGACACGCAGTATTTT. The genes are TRBV27 and TRBJ2-3; TRBD2 aligns across 14 bases. This CDR3 comprises 16 residues. V shed 5 bases, J shed 9 bases, and the junction held 10 bases outside the gene matches. The germline V gene encodes CDR1 MNHEY and CDR2 SMNVEV (reference sequence).